This T cell receptor beta chain was sequenced during a study of cytomegalovirus exposure and HLA in healthy donors. Study background: It was reported in a later analysis that the same platform had been used for the 120 validation repertoires as for the 666 first-cohort repertoires.

Points from the study as a whole: It was reportedly the case that the classifier diagnosed cytomegalovirus status with high specificity and sensitivity. The study designated 150 to 200 TCR beta chains cytomegalovirus-associated.

Remarks on this clone: The antigen is unknown.

Germline assignment: CDR1 LGHNA and CDR2 YSLEER. Trimming cost V 1 base and J 0 bases; bases outside gene matches: 5. The CDR3 spans 17 residues. The method was immunoSEQ multiplex PCR; TCRdb's version includes in-frame clones alone and lacks a portion of them. The sample includes roughly 60,000 clones, about 92% of them seen just once. The receptor was derived from a woman aged 18-29 years in good health and CMV-seronegative. The sequenced material came from PBMCs. The rearrangement joins TRBV4-3 to TRBJ2-1, with 8 bases fitting TRBD2. The CDR3 DNA sequence: TGCGCCAGCAGCCAAGCCTCTCTAGCGGGCTCCTACAATGAGCAGTTCTTC. Its protein is CASSQASLAGSYNEQFF.